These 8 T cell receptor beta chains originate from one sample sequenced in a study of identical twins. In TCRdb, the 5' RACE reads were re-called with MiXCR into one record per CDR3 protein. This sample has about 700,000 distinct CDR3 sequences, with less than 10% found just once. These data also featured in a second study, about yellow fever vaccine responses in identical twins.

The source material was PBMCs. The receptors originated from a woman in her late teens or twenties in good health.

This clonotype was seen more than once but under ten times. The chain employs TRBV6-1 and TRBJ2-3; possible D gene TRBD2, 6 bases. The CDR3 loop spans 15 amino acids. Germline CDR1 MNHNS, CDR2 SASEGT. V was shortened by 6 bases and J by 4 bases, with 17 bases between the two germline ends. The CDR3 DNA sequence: TGTGCCAGCAGCCCGTTCGGGGGTGAGGCAGATACGCAGTATTTT. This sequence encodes CASSPFGGEADTQYF.

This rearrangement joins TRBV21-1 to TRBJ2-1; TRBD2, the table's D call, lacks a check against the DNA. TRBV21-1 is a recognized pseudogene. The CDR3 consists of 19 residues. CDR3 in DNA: TGTGCCAGCAGCAAATGTGGGACTAGCGGGAGCTACTCCTACAATGAGCAGTTCTTC. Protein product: CASSKCGTSGSYSYNEQFF.

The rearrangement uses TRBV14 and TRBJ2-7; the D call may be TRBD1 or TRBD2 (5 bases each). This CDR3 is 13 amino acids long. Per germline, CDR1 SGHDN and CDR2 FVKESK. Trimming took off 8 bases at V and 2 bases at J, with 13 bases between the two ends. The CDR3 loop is CASPWGFPYEQYF. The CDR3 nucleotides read TGTGCCAGCCCTTGGGGGTTCCCCTACGAGCAGTACTTC.

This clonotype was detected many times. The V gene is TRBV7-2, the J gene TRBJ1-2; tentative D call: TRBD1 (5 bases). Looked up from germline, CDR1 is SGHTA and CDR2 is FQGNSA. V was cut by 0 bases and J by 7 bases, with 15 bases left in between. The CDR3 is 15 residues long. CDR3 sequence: CASSLARGREVGYTF. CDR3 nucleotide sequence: TGTGCCAGCAGCTTAGCCCGGGGCAGGGAAGTTGGCTACACCTTC. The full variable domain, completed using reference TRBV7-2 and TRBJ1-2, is GAGVSQSPSNKVTEKGKDVELRCDPISGHTALYWYRQSLGQGLEFLIYFQGNSAPDKSGLPSDRFSAERTGGSVSTLTIQRTQQEDSAVYLCASSLARGREVGYTFGSGTRLTVV.

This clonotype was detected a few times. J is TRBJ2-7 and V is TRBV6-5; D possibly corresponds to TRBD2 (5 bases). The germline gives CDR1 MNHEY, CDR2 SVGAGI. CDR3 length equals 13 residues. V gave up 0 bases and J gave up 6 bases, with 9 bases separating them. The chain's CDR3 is CASSYSIGGEQYF. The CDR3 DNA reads TGTGCCAGCAGTTACTCCATCGGAGGCGAGCAGTACTTC.

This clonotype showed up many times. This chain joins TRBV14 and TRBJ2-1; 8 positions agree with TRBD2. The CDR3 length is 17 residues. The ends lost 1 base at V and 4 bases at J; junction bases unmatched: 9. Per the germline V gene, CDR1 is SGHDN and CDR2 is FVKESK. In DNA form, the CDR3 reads TGTGCCAGCAGCCAAGCGCCTCTGCGGGGGGCTTACAATGAGCAGTTCTTC. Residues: CASSQAPLRGAYNEQFF.

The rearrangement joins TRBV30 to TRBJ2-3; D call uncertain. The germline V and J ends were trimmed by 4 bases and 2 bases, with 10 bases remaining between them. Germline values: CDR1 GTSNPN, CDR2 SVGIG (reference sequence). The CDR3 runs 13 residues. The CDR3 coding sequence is TGTGCCTGGACTAAGACCGTCACAGATACGCAGTATTTT. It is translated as CAWTKTVTDTQYF.

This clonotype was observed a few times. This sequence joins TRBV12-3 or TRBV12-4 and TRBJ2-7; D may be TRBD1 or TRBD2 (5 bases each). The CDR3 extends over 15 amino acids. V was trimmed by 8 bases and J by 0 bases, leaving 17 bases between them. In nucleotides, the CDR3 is TGTGCCAGCTCCGGGGCTCTGGGAAGCTCCTACGAGCAGTACTTC. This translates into CASSGALGSSYEQYF.